A single sample is the source of the 5 T cell receptor beta chains below, sequenced in a study of cytomegalovirus exposure and HLA in healthy donors. The table came from immunoSEQ multiplex PCR; TCRdb's copy has only in-frame clones and leaves some out. The sample gives roughly 130,000 clones, roughly 86% of which show up once; about 3.5% is in the top ten. The specimen was PBMCs. The receptors come from a young man in good health and CMV-seronegative.

The rearrangement uses TRBV15 and TRBJ2-3; 10 positions agree with TRBD1. The CDR3 is 15 amino acids. V lost 6 bases, J lost 3 bases, and 6 bases stayed unmatched. Germline V lookup: CDR1 LNHNV, CDR2 YYDKDF (reference sequence). CDR3 sequence (DNA): TGTGCCACCAGTAGGACAGGGGGAATTACAGATACGCAGTATTTT. Protein sequence: CATSRTGGITDTQYF.

The chain employs TRBV6-5 and TRBJ2-5; D perhaps matches TRBD2 (6 bases). Trimming cost V 2 bases and J 5 bases, with 15 bases left between them. Germline-derived CDR1 and CDR2 are MNHEY and SVGAGI. CDR3 size: 15 residues. The CDR3 DNA is TGTGCCAGCAGTTACCCAGCGGGCGGCGGGGAGACCCAGTACTTC. Protein product: CASSYPAGGGETQYF.

V usage is TRBV6-5 and J usage is TRBJ2-7, with 8 bases fitting TRBD1. Per germline, CDR1 MNHEY and CDR2 SVGAGI. Trimming took 5 bases from V and 1 from J; bases not matched to a gene: 7. There are 15 residues in the CDR3. CDR3 region: CASSPTGQESYEQYF. The CDR3 DNA reads TGTGCCAGCAGTCCGACGGGACAGGAATCCTACGAGCAGTACTTC.

Here the CDR3 DNA reads TGCGCCAGCAGCTTGGCCGGAGAAGGAGTCTCGTATGGCTACACCTTC. It yields the protein CASSLAGEGVSYGYTF. The rearrangement links TRBV5-1 to TRBJ1-2; no clear D gene. The V and J ends lost 0 bases and 5 bases respectively, with 17 bases between them. The V gene's germline CDR1 is SGHRS and CDR2 YFSETQ. This CDR3 region has 16 residues. The complete variable domain, with remaining parts taken from reference TRBV5-1 and TRBJ1-2, reads KAGVTQTPRYLIKTRGQQVTLSCSPISGHRSVSWYQQTPGQGLQFLFEYFSETQRNKGNFPGRFSGRQFSNSRSEMNVSTLELGDSALYLCASSLAGEGVSYGYTFGSGTRLTVV.

The chain joins TRBV7-9 to TRBJ2-7; 7 bases are a match to TRBD1. CDR3 length: 13 residues. The junction had 4 bases not matched to a gene; V was cut back by 5 bases and J by 3 bases. The germline CDR1 and CDR2 sequences are SEHNR and FQNEAQ (reference sequence). Here the CDR3 reads CASSPTGDYEQYF. The CDR3 DNA reads as TGTGCCAGCAGCCCAACAGGGGACTACGAGCAGTACTTC.